These 30 T cell receptor beta chains share one sample of origin, sequenced in a study of Ad26.COV2.S vaccination and SARS-CoV-2 variants. Treatment described: approximately 18 received Ad26.COV2.S at low or high dose, single or two shots; about 5 received placebo; per-sample allocation not given. Day 63 after the first vaccine or placebo injection was the time point for sampling. The data were produced by immunoSEQ multiplex PCR, yet TCRdb's version contains in-frame clones alone and is incomplete. The sample carries about 420,000 clones, 88% recorded once. The sample in question was peripheral blood, obtained in a trial of Ad26.COV2.S vaccine versus placebo. These TCRs come from a person between 18 and 65 years old who received the Ad26.COV2.S COVID-19 vaccine or a placebo.

This clone was counted at least ten times. The sample has other DNA sequences that encode this CDR3 too. The rearrangement uses TRBV24-1 and TRBJ1-2; a weak D match, TRBD1 (5 bases). CDR1 KGHDR and CDR2 SFDVKD come from the germline V gene. Trimming pared 4 bases from V and 3 bases from J, leaving 11 bases between. This CDR3 region has 14 residues. This CDR3 reads CATSDPGRDYGYTF. The CDR3 nucleotides are TGTGCCACCAGTGACCCGGGACGGGACTATGGCTACACCTTC.

The V and J genes are TRBV4-3 and TRBJ2-2, with D possibly being TRBD1 (5 bases). Per the germline V gene, CDR1 is LGHNA and CDR2 is YSLEER. The V gene lost 5 bases and the J gene lost 2 bases, with 21 bases spanning the gap. CDR3 size: 18 residues. The CDR3 nucleotides are TGCGCCAGCAGCTTACACCCGTTCGCGGACACCAACACCGGGGAGCTGTTTTTT. Its protein product is CASSLHPFADTNTGELFF.

V gene TRBV6-5 combines with J gene TRBJ2-1; TRBD2 aligns across 7 bases. The germline CDR1 and CDR2 sequences are MNHEY and SVGAGI. The CDR3 runs to 15 residues. Germline trimming cut 2 bases from V and 12 bases from J; bases unmatched to any gene: 13. CDR3 nucleotide sequence: TGTGCCAGCAGTTACGGGCGCGGGGGAGAACGAGGGCAGTTCTTC. Translating it yields CASSYGRGGERGQFF.

This clone occurred once. This chain links TRBV4-3 with TRBJ2-1, with a tentative D call TRBD1 (6 bases). Germline CDR1 reads LGHNA; CDR2 reads YSLEER. Between the trimmed V and J ends, which lost 0 bases and 9 bases, there was a span of 9 bases. CDR3 length: 13 residues. The DNA for the CDR3 is TGCGCCAGCAGCCAAGAAAGCAGGGGTGAGCAGTTCTTC. Residues: CASSQESRGEQFF.

The chain is built from TRBV5-4 and TRBJ2-7; D not certain. Trimming took 0 bases from V and 9 from J, leaving 10 bases between them. The V gene's germline CDR1 is SGHNT and CDR2 YYREEE (reference sequence). This CDR3 comprises 12 residues. The CDR3 nucleotides are TGTGCCAGCAGCTTGGCCAATCAGAGGCAGTACTTC. Its translation is CASSLANQRQYF.

V is TRBV6-2 or TRBV6-3 and J is TRBJ2-5; D is possibly TRBD2 (6 bases). The CDR3 length is 14 residues. V was trimmed by 6 bases and J by 4 bases, leaving 15 bases between them. Germline CDR1 MNHEY, CDR2 SVGEGT. CDR3 amino acids: CASSPRTIRETQYF. The CDR3 DNA reads as TGTGCCAGCAGCCCTCGGACTATCCGAGAGACCCAGTACTTC.

Concerning this clone itself: Distinct nucleotide sequences in the sample also encode this CDR3. The rearrangement joins TRBV19 to TRBJ1-1, with D possibly being TRBD1 (6 bases). CDR1 and CDR2 from the germline V gene are LNHDA and SQIVND (reference sequence). The CDR3 extends over 14 amino acids. With 3 bases removed from V and 3 bases from J, the gap between germline ends came to 11 bases. CDR3: CASSITGIDTEAFF. The CDR3 nucleotides read TGTGCCAGTAGTATCACAGGGATTGACACTGAAGCTTTCTTT.

V is TRBV9 and J is TRBJ1-5; 7 nucleotides line up with TRBD1. V trimming: 0 bases; J trimming: 5 bases; junction bases outside the gene matches: 2. Germline CDR1 is SGDLS and CDR2 is YYNGEE. The length of the CDR3 is 14 residues. CDR3 DNA sequence: TGTGCCAGCAGCGTAGGGACAGGACATCAGCCCCAGCATTTT. This translates into CASSVGTGHQPQHF.

The chain carries TRBV29-1 and TRBJ1-2; no clear D. Between the trimmed V and J ends, which lost 1 base and 5 bases, there was a span of 8 bases. Germline lookup yields CDR1 SQVTM and CDR2 ANQGSEA. This CDR3 has 12 residues. CDR3 coding DNA: TGCAGCGTTGAAGGGTTGGGATATGGCTACACCTTC. It translates to CSVEGLGYGYTF. The whole variable domain, remainder taken from reference TRBV29-1 and TRBJ1-2, is SAVISQKPSRDICQRGTSLTIQCQVDSQVTMMFWYRQQPGQSLTLIATANQGSEATYESGFVIDKFPISRPNLTFSTLTVSNMSPEDSSIYLCSVEGLGYGYTFGSGTRLTVV.

The rearrangement joins TRBV3-1 (or the pseudogene TRBV3-2) to TRBJ2-3; 7 bases align to TRBD2. V lost 6 bases to trimming and J lost 1 base; unmatched junction nucleotides: 4. Germline CDR1 LGHDT, CDR2 YNNKEL (reference sequence). CDR3 length equals 14 residues. The CDR3 DNA reads TGTGCCAGCAGACCCACTAGCGGCACAGATACGCAGTATTTT. This codes for CASRPTSGTDTQYF.

CDR3 protein: CASSVQGSGANVLTF. CDR3 bases: TGTGCCAGTAGTGTACAGGGGTCTGGGGCCAACGTCCTGACTTTC. The chain has TRBV19 and TRBJ2-6; 7 bases line up with TRBD1. The junction had 2 bases not matched to a gene; V was cut back by 5 bases and J by 1 base. CDR1 is LNHDA and CDR2 is SQIVND in the germline V gene (reference sequence). The CDR3 covers 15 residues.

The rearrangement links TRBV4-3 to TRBJ2-3, with a possible D match to TRBD1 (6 bases). The germline V gene has CDR1 LGHNA and CDR2 YSLEER. Trimming left V 0 bases short and J 3 bases short, with 16 bases between. The CDR3 is made up of 17 amino acids. CDR3 in amino acids: CASSQDHDRPDTDTQYF. The CDR3 bases are TGCGCCAGCAGCCAAGATCATGACAGGCCTGATACAGATACGCAGTATTTT.

The gene calls are TRBV28 and TRBJ1-1, with 8 bases fitting TRBD1. Germline V gives CDR1 MDHEN, CDR2 SYDVKM. Germline trimming cut 6 bases from V and 4 bases from J; bases unmatched to any gene: 7. The CDR3 contains 14 residues. The CDR3 sequence is CASRQGARPTEAFF. The CDR3, as DNA: TGTGCCAGCAGGCAGGGGGCGAGGCCCACTGAAGCTTTCTTT.

The V and J genes are TRBV5-1 and TRBJ1-1, with TRBD1 matching over 8 bases. Germline lookup yields CDR1 SGHRS and CDR2 YFSETQ. The length of the CDR3 is 15 residues. V was pared by 3 bases and J by 1 base, with 5 bases of the junction left unmatched. The CDR3, as DNA: TGCGCCAGCAGCTACTTACAGGGGGAGAACACTGAAGCTTTCTTT. This sequence encodes CASSYLQGENTEAFF.

The rearrangement uses TRBV5-1 and TRBJ1-2, with a tentative D call TRBD1 (6 bases). The CDR3 extends over 18 amino acids. Trimming took off 2 bases at V and 4 bases at J, with 24 bases between the two ends. CDR1 is SGHRS and CDR2 is YFSETQ in the germline V gene. As DNA, the CDR3 is TGCGCCAGCAGCTTTTATACAGGGCGCAGTTCTTTGGGCTATGGCTACACCTTC. Protein product: CASSFYTGRSSLGYGYTF.

V and J are TRBV7-6 and TRBJ2-7; 11 bases align to TRBD1. CDR1 is SGHVS, CDR2 FNYEAQ, per germline. V lost 2 bases, J lost 2 bases, and 2 bases stayed unmatched. The CDR3 is 15 residues long. DNA for the CDR3: TGTGCCAGCAGCTTACGGGGACAGGGGGCCTACGAGCAGTACTTC. Encoded protein: CASSLRGQGAYEQYF.

The chain links TRBV7-3 to TRBJ2-5; TRBD1 matches 12 bases. This CDR3 spans 16 amino acids. The V and J ends lost 1 base and 5 bases, in that order; junction bases with no gene match: 5. Germline V gene sequence: CDR1 SGHTA, CDR2 FQGTGA. The CDR3 spells CASSLIGTGGWETQYF. For the CDR3, the DNA is TGTGCCAGCAGCTTAATAGGGACAGGGGGCTGGGAGACCCAGTACTTC.

This chain joins TRBV7-8 and TRBJ1-6; possibly TRBD1 for D (6 bases). The germline V gene encodes CDR1 SGHVS and CDR2 FQNEAQ. The CDR3 has 15 amino acids. V was cut by 4 bases and J by 7 bases, with 14 bases left in between. The CDR3 DNA reads TGTGCCAGCAGCTCTCTGACAGGCGGAAATTCACCCCTCCACTTT. Translated, it gives CASSSLTGGNSPLHF.

The gene calls are TRBV27 and TRBJ2-1; TRBD1 agrees at 9 bases. CDR1 and CDR2 (germline): MNHEY, SMNVEV (reference sequence). The CDR3 spans 16 residues. V shed 0 bases, J shed 10 bases, and the junction held 10 bases outside the gene matches. The CDR3 reads CASSLSWDRETWEQFF. The CDR3 DNA sequence: TGTGCCAGCAGTTTATCGTGGGACAGGGAAACTTGGGAGCAGTTCTTC.

The chain recombines TRBV5-4 with TRBJ1-1; 9 bases align to TRBD1. Trimming cost V 0 bases and J 4 bases; bases outside gene matches: 7. Germline lookup yields CDR1 SGHNT and CDR2 YYREEE (reference sequence). The CDR3 consists of 16 residues. The CDR3 here is CASSLAGTGWITEAFF. The DNA of the CDR3 is TGTGCCAGCAGCTTGGCCGGGACAGGGTGGATCACTGAAGCTTTCTTT. Filled out from reference TRBV5-4 and TRBJ1-1, the complete variable domain reads ETGVTQSPTHLIKTRGQQVTLRCSSQSGHNTVSWYQQALGQGPQFIFQYYREEENGRGNFPPRFSGLQFPNYSSELNVNALELDDSALYLCASSLAGTGWITEAFFGQGTRLTVV.

This clone was seen a single time. The V gene is TRBV6-5, the J gene TRBJ2-7, with 8 bases matching TRBD1. V shed 7 bases and J 5 bases; nucleotides not matched to a gene: 7. Germline loops: CDR1 MNHEY, CDR2 SVGAGI. This CDR3 has 13 residues. CDR3: CASNRDRPHEQYF. DNA for the CDR3: TGTGCCAGCAATAGGGACAGGCCCCACGAGCAGTACTTC.

The V and J genes are TRBV29-1 and TRBJ2-1; D gene uncertain. V was shortened by 6 bases and J by 2 bases, with 5 bases between the two germline ends. From germline, CDR1 is SQVTM and CDR2 ANQGSEA. The CDR3 length is 11 residues. Written as DNA, the CDR3 is TGCAGCGTCCGAACCTACAATGAGCAGTTCTTC. This codes for CSVRTYNEQFF.

J is TRBJ1-3 and V is TRBV4-1, with 9 bases lining up with TRBD1. Germline trimming cut 2 bases from V and 6 bases from J; bases unmatched to any gene: 2. The CDR3 covers 14 residues. Germline loops: CDR1 MGHRA, CDR2 YSYEKL. CDR3 DNA sequence: TGCGCCAGCAGCCAAACAGGGGGCGAAAACACCATATATTTT. Translation: CASSQTGGENTIYF.

The count of this clone is one. An end of the junction does not agree with germline; a read error may underlie this. The J gene is TRBJ2-7, the V gene TRBV25-1; 7 bases agree with TRBD2. The CDR3 consists of 11 residues. CDR1 is MGHDK and CDR2 is SYGVNS in the germline V gene. In DNA form, the CDR3 reads TGTGCCAGCAGCGCTGAATATGGGAGGGGCTTC. Its translation: CASSAEYGRGF.

The chain is built from TRBV30 and TRBJ2-3, with D unclear. This CDR3 has 11 residues. Trimming cost V 0 bases and J 5 bases, with 3 bases left between them. Germline V CDR1 and CDR2: GTSNPN, SVGIG (reference sequence). CDR3 in DNA: TGTGCCTGGAGTGTACGAGATACGCAGTATTTT. This gives the protein CAWSVRDTQYF.

This chain uses TRBV24-1 with TRBJ2-1; D is unresolved. Germline V lookup: CDR1 KGHDR, CDR2 SFDVKD. V lost 5 bases, J lost 3 bases, and 25 bases lay in between. The CDR3 is 19 amino acids. Written as DNA, the CDR3 is TGTGCCACCAGTGGGTATGGACCCCATGAAATGGGAAACTACAATGAGCAGTTCTTC. As protein: CATSGYGPHEMGNYNEQFF.

This clone was seen just once. This rearrangement joins TRBV18 to TRBJ1-4; D is unclear. Germline-derived CDR1 and CDR2 are KGHSH and LQKENI. The CDR3 sequence is 15 residues long. The V end lost 0 bases, the J end lost 7 bases, and 12 bases lay between the germline ends. The CDR3 coding sequence is TGTGCCAGCTCACCACCACGCGGGTATGGTGAAAAACTGTTTTTT. Translating gives CASSPPRGYGEKLFF.

J is TRBJ1-2 and V is TRBV18, with 7 bases fitting TRBD1. The CDR3 loop spans 13 amino acids. The trim removed 5 bases at V and 2 bases at J, leaving 2 bases unmatched. Germline CDR1 is KGHSH and CDR2 is LQKENI. The CDR3 DNA sequence: TGTGCCAGCTCAGAGGGACAGAACTATGGCTACACCTTC. Protein product: CASSEGQNYGYTF.

A few counts support this clone. This chain connects TRBV27 to TRBJ2-3, with D maybe TRBD2 (7 bases). The germline gives CDR1 MNHEY, CDR2 SMNVEV (reference sequence). V shed 3 bases and J shed 1 base, with 11 bases lying between them. This CDR3 comprises 15 residues. The CDR3 sequence: CASSFGGAGTDTQYF. As DNA, the CDR3 is TGTGCCAGCAGTTTTGGGGGGGCTGGCACAGATACGCAGTATTTT.

This clone was detected many times. The chain links TRBV10-3 to TRBJ1-1; tentative D call: TRBD1 (6 bases). V was cut by 3 bases and J by 1 base, with 9 bases left in between. Germline V gene lookup returns CDR1 ENHRY and CDR2 SYGVKD. CDR3 size: 14 residues. For the CDR3, the DNA is TGTGCCATCAGTGAATTGGGGGCGAACACTGAAGCTTTCTTT. Encoded protein: CAISELGANTEAFF.